This TCR beta chain is drawn from a study of blood T cell repertoires in COVID-19. This CDR3 has 15 residues. Trimming shortened V by 7 bases and J by 4 bases, and 19 bases separated the two germline ends. Per the germline V gene, CDR1 is MDHEN and CDR2 is SYDVKM. Participants reported their clinical history, and cohort assignment relied on those reports. Sequencing was performed with immunoSEQ multiplex PCR; in TCRdb, only in-frame clones are kept and a portion is missing. The data show roughly 250,000 clones, with 88% seen just once and around 2.9% held by the top ten. The sequence came from a woman aged 45-65 years who had recovered from COVID-19. Sequenced input: PBMCs or T cells enriched from blood (not recorded which). The V and J genes are TRBV28 and TRBJ1-1, with D maybe TRBD1 (6 bases). The CDR3 loop reads CASTPAGARVTEAFF. Written as DNA, the CDR3 is TGTGCCAGCACCCCGGCGGGGGCGCGGGTCACTGAAGCTTTCTTT.